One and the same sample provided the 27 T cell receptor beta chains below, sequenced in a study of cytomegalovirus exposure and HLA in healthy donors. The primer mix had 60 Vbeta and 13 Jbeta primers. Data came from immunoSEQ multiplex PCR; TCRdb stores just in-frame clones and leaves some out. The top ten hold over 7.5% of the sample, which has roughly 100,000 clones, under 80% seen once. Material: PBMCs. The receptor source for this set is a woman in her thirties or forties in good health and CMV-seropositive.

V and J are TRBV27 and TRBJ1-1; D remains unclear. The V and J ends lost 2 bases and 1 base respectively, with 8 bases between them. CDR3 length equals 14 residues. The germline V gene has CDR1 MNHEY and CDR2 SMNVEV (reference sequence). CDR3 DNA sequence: TGTGCCAGCAGTTTAATTTCATCGAACACTGAAGCTTTCTTT. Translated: CASSLISSNTEAFF.

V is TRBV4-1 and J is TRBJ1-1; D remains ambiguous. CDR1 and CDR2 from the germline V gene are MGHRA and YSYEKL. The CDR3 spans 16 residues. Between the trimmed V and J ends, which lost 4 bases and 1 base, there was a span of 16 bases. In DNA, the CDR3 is TGCGCCAGCAGCCGACTCGGGGTTGTTCGGAACACTGAAGCTTTCTTT. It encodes CASSRLGVVRNTEAFF.

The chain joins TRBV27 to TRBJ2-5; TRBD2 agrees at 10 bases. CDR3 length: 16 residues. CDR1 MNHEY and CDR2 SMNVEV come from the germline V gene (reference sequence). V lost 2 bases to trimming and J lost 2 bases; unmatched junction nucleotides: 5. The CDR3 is CASSLTSGEIQETQYF. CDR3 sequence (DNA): TGTGCCAGCAGTTTAACTAGCGGGGAGATACAAGAGACCCAGTACTTC.

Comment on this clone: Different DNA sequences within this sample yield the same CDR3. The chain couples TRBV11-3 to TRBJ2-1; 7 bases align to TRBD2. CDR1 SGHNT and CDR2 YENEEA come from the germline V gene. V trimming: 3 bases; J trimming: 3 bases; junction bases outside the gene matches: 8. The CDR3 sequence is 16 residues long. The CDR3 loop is CASSFGGFGLYNEQFF. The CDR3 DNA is TGTGCCAGCAGCTTCGGGGGGTTTGGGCTCTACAATGAGCAGTTCTTC.

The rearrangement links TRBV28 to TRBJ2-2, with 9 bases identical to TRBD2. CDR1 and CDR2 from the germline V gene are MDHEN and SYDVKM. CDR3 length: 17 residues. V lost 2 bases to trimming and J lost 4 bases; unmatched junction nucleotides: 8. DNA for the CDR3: TGTGCCAGCAGTTTAAGGTCGGGACTAGCCTTCACCGGGGAGCTGTTTTTT. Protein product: CASSLRSGLAFTGELFF. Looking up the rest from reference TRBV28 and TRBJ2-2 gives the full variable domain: DVKVTQSSRYLVKRTGEKVFLECVQDMDHENMFWYRQDPGLGLRLIYFSYDVKMKEKGDIPEGYSVSREKKERFSLILESASTNQTSMYLCASSLRSGLAFTGELFFGEGSRLTVL.

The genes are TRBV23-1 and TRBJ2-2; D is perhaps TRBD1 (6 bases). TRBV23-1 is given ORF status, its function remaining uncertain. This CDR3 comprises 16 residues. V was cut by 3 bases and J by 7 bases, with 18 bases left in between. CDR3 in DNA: TGCGCCAGCAGTCACCCTACAGGGTCCAACGGCGGGGAGCTGTTTTTT. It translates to CASSHPTGSNGGELFF.

In nucleotides, the CDR3 is TGTGCCAGCAGCTGCCTCACTCCACAGGGGTCTCTAGCCAAAAACATTCAGTACTTC. Protein sequence: CASSCLTPQGSLAKNIQYF. The gene calls are TRBV7-3 and TRBJ2-4, with 7 bases identical to TRBD1. Germline V gives CDR1 SGHTA, CDR2 FQGTGA. J was trimmed by 0 bases and V by 4 bases; bases with no gene match: 15. This CDR3 is 19 amino acids long.

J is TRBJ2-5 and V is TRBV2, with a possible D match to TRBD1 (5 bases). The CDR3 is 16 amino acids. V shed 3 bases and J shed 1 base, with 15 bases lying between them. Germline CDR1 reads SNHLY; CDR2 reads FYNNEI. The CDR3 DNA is TGTGCCAGCAGTGATTGGTTCAGGGCACCCCAAGAGACCCAGTACTTC. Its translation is CASSDWFRAPQETQYF.

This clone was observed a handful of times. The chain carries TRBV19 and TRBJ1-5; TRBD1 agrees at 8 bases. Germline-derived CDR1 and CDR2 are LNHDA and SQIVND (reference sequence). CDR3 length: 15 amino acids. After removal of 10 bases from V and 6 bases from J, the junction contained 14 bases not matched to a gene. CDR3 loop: CATKAGQGFRQPQHF. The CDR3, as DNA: TGTGCCACCAAGGCTGGACAGGGATTCCGTCAGCCCCAGCATTTT.

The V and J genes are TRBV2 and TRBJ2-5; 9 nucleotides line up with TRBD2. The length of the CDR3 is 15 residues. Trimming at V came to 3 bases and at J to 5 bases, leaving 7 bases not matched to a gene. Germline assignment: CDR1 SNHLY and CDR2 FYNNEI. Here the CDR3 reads CASSDRRGGGETQYF. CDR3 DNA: TGTGCCAGCAGTGATCGGCGGGGGGGTGGGGAGACCCAGTACTTC.

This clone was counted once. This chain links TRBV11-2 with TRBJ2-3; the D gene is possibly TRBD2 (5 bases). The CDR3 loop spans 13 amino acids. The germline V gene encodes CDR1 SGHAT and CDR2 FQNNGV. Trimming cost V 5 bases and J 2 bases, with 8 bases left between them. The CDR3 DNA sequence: TGTGCCAGCAGCCAGGACTTCACAGATACGCAGTATTTT. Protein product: CASSQDFTDTQYF.

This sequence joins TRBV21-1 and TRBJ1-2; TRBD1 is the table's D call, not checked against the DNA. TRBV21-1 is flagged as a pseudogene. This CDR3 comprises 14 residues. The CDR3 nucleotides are TGTGCCAGCAGCAACCGGGACAGGGTACTTGGCTACACCTTC. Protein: CASSNRDRVLGYTF.

Here the CDR3 reads CATSRPDRGGEHF. The CDR3 nucleotides read TGTGCCACCAGCCGCCCTGACAGGGGCGGAGAGCATTTT. The chain links TRBV15 to TRBJ1-5; 8 bases agree with TRBD1. Germline values: CDR1 LNHNV, CDR2 YYDKDF (reference sequence). The V and J ends lost 5 bases and 14 bases, in that order; junction bases with no gene match: 11. The CDR3 is 13 amino acids.

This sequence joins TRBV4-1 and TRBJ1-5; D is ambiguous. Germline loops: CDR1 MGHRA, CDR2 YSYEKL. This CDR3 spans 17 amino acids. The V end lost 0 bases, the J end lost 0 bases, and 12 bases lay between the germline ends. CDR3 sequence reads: CASSQDISPYSNQPQHF. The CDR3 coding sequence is TGCGCCAGCAGCCAAGATATCTCCCCTTATAGCAATCAGCCCCAGCATTTT.

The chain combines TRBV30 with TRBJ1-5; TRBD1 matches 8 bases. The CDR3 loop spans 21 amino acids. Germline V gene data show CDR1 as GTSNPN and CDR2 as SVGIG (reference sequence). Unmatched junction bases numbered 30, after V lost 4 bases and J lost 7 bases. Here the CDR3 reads CAWTPALIHRGELWIVQPQHF. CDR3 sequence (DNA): TGTGCCTGGACCCCGGCACTAATCCACAGGGGGGAATTATGGATTGTGCAGCCCCAGCATTTT.

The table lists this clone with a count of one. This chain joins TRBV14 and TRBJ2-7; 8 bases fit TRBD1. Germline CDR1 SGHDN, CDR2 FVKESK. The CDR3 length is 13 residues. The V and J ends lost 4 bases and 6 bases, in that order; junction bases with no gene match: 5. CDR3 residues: CASSRQGIGEQYF. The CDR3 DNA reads TGTGCCAGCAGCCGACAGGGGATCGGCGAGCAGTACTTC.

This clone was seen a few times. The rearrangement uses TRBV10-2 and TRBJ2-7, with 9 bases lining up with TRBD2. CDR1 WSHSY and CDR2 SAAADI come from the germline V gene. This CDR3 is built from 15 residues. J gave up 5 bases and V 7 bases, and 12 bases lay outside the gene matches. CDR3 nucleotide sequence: TGCGCCAGCACGAGGCATGCGGGAGGGCCCAACGAGCAGTACTTC. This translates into CASTRHAGGPNEQYF.

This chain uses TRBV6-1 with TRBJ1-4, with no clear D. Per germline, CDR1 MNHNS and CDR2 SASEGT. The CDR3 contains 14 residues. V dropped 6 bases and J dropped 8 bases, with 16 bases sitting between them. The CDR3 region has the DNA TGTGCCAGCAGAAATCGGGGAAGGGAGGAAAAACTGTTTTTT. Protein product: CASRNRGREEKLFF.

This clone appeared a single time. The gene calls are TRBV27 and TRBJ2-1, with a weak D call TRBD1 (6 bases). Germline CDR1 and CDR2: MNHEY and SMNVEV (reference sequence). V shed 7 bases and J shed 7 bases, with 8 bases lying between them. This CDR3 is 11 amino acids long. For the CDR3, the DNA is TGTGCCAGCACACAGGGAAATGAGCAGTTCTTC. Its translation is CASTQGNEQFF.

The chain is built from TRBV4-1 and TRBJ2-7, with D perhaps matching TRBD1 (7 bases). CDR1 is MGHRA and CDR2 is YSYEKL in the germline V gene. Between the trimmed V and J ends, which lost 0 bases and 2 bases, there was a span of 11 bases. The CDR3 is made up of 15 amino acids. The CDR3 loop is CASSQEDRTTYEQYF. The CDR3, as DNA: TGCGCCAGCAGCCAAGAGGACAGGACTACCTACGAGCAGTACTTC.

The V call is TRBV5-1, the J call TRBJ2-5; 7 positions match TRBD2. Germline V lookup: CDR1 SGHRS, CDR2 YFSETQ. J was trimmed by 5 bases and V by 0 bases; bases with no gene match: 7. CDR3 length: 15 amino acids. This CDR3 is CASSLVLAGRETQYF. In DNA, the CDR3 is TGCGCCAGCAGCTTGGTTTTAGCGGGTCGGGAGACCCAGTACTTC.

This CDR3 reads CASSQGINIQYF. The CDR3 DNA sequence: TGTGCCAGCAGCCAAGGTATAAACATTCAGTACTTC. V gene TRBV14 combines with J gene TRBJ2-4, with D hard to call. V lost 1 base and J lost 6, with 4 bases in between. CDR3 size: 12 residues. Looked up from germline, CDR1 is SGHDN and CDR2 is FVKESK.

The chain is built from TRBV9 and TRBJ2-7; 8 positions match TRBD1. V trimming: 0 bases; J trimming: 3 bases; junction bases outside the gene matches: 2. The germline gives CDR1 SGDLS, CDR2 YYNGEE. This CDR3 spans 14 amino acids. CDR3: CASSVAGQGYEQYF. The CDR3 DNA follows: TGTGCCAGCAGCGTAGCTGGACAGGGCTACGAGCAGTACTTC.

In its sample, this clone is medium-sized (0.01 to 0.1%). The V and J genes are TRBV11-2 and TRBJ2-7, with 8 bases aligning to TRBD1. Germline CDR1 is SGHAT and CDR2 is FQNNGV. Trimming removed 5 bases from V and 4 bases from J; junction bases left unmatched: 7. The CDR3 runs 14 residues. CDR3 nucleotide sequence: TGTGCCAGCAGCCTAGGACAGGGATGGTACGAGCAGTACTTC. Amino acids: CASSLGQGWYEQYF.

CDR3 loop: CASSFLSIWGRTYLSTDTQYF. The CDR3 nucleotides read TGTGCCAGCAGTTTTTTGTCTATCTGGGGGCGCACCTACCTGAGCACAGATACGCAGTATTTT. The gene calls are TRBV28 and TRBJ2-3; weak D call: TRBD1 (6 bases). The CDR3 has 21 residues. Trimming removed 3 bases at V and 0 bases at J, with 28 bases between. Germline assignment: CDR1 MDHEN and CDR2 SYDVKM.

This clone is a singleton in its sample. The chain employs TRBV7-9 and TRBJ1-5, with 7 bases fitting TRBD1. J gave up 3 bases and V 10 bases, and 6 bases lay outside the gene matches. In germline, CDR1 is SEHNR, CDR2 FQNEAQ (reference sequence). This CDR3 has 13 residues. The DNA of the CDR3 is TGTGCCACAAGTACAGGGGTCAATCAGCCCCAGCATTTT. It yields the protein CATSTGVNQPQHF.

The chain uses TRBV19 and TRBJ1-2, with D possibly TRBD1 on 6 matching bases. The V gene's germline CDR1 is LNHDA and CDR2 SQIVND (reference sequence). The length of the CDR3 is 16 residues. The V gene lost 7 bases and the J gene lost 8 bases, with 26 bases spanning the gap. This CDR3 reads CASTGGPTLAGEGYTF. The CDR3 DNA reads TGTGCCAGTACGGGCGGGCCAACGCTCGCAGGGGAAGGCTACACCTTC. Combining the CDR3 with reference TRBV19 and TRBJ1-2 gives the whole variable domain DGGITQSPKYLFRKEGQNVTLSCEQNLNHDAMYWYRQDPGQGLRLIYYSQIVNDFQKGDIAEGYSVSREKKESFPLTVTSAQKNPTAFYLCASTGGPTLAGEGYTFGSGTRLTVV.